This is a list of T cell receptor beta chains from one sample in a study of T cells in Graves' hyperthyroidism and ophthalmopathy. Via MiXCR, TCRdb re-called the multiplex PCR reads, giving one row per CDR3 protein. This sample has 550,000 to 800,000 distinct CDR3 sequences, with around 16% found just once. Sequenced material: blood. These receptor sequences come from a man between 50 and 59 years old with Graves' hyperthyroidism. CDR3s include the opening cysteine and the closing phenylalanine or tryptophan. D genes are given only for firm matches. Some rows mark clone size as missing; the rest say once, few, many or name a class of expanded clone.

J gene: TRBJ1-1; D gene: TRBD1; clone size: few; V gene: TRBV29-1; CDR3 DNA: TGCAGCGTTGCAGGGGGGCCTGGAGCTTTCTTT; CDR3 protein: CSVAGGPGAFF
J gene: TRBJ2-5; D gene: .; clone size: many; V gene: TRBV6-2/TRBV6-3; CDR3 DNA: TGTGCCAGCTCCCCTACGTTCGACCTCCAAGAGACCCAGTACTTC; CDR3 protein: CASSPTFDLQETQYF
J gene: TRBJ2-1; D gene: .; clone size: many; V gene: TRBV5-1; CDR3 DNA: TGCGCCAGCAGCTTGGAGGGAGCTGGCAATGAGCAGTTCTTC; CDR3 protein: CASSLEGAGNEQFF
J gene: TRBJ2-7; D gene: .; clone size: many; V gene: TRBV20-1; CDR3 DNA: TGCAGTGCTAGAGATATGACAGACAGCTACGAGCAGTACTTC; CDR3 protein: CSARDMTDSYEQYF
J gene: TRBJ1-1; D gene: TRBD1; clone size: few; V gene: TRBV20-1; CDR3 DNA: TGCAGTGCTAGGGACAGGCATATGAACACTGAAGCTTTCTTT; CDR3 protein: CSARDRHMNTEAFF
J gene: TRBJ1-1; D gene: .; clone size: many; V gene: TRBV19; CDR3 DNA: TGTGCCAGTAGTATAGGCGCAAGGGTAACTGGTGAAGCTTTCTTT; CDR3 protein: CASSIGARVTGEAFF
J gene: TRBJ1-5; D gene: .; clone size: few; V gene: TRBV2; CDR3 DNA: TGTGCCAGCAGTGGCGAGACCACAGGTTATCAGCCCCAGCATTTT; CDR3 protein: CASSGETTGYQPQHF
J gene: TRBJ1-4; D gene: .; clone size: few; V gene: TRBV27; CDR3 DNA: TGTGCCAGCAGTTTAATGGCTAATGAAAAACTGTTTTTT; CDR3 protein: CASSLMANEKLFF
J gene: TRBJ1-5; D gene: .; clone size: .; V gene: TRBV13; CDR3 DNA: TGTGCCAGCAGCTTAGGAGGGGAACCCCAGCATTTT; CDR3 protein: CASSLGGEPQHF
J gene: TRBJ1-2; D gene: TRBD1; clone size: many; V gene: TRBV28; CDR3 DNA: TGTGCCAGCAGTAAAGGGGGAGGACAGGCTGTTTATGGCTACACCTTC; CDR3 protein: CASSKGGGQAVYGYTF
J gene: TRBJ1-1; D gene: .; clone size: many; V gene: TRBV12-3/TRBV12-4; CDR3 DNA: TGTGCCAGCAGTTTCCCAGCTTTCTTT; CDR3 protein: CASSFPAFF
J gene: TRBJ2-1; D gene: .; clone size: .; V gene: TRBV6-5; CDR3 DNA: TGTGCCAGCAGTTACAATAACAATGAGCAGTTCTTC; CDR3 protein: CASSYNNNEQFF
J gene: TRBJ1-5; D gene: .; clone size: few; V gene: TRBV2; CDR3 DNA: TGTGCCAGCAGTGAAATGAATCAGCCCCAGCATTTT; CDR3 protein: CASSEMNQPQHF